The entry below describes one T cell receptor beta chain. The antigen remains undetermined. Blood was collected once per donor into heparin, averaging roughly 120 mL. These data are taken from a study of beta chain features in type 1 diabetes. Findings of the study overall: Across all four CD4+ subsets, people with type 1 diabetes showed modestly shorter TCRB CDR3s.

Sequenced material consisted of expressed TCRB transcripts (all of the isolated RNA was reverse transcribed). The table came from immunoSEQ multiplex PCR; TCRdb's copy has only in-frame clones and leaves some out. The profile covers hundreds of thousands of clones, with 14% to 15% appearing a single time and more than 0.015% taken by the ten largest. Trimming removed 2 bases at V and 6 bases at J, with 7 bases between. The germline V gene has CDR1 SGHTA and CDR2 FQGNSA. This CDR3 contains 13 residues. This TCR came from a man aged 18 to 29 with type 1 diabetes. J is TRBJ2-2 and V is TRBV7-2; D remains ambiguous. The sample was naive CD4+ T cells from blood. The DNA for the CDR3 is TGTGCCAGCAGCTTAAATCGGGCCGGGGAGCTGTTTTTT. This codes for CASSLNRAGELFF.